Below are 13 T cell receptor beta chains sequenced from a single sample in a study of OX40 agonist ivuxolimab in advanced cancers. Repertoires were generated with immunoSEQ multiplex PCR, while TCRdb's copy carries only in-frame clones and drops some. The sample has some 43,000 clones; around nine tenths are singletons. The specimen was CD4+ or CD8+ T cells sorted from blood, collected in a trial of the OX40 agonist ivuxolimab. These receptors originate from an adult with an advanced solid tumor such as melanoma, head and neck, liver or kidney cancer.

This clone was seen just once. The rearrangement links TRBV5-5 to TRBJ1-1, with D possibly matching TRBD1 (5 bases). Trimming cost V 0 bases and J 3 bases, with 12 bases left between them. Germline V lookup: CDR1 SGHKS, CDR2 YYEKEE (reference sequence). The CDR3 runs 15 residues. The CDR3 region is CASSLARGLDTEAFF. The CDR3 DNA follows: TGTGCCAGCAGCTTGGCAAGGGGCTTGGACACTGAAGCTTTCTTT.

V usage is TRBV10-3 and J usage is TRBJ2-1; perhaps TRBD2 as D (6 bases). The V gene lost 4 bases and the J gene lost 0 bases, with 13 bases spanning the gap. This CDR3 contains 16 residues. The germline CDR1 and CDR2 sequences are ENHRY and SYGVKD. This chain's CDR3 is CAISGLAESSYNEQFF. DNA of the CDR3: TGTGCCATCAGTGGATTAGCGGAAAGCTCCTACAATGAGCAGTTCTTC.

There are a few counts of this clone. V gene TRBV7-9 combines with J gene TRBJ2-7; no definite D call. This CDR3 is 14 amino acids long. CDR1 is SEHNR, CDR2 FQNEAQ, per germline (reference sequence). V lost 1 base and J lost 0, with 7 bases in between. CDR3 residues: CASSLDVSSYEQYF. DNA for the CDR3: TGTGCCAGCAGCTTAGATGTCAGCTCCTACGAGCAGTACTTC.

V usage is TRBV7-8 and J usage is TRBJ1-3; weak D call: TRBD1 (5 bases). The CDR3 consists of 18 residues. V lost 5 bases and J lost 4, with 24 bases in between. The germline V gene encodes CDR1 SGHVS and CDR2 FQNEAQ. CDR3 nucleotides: TGTGCCAGCAGCCCTTGGGGGGGGAAGCCTCCGGTCGGAAACACCATATATTTT. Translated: CASSPWGGKPPVGNTIYF.

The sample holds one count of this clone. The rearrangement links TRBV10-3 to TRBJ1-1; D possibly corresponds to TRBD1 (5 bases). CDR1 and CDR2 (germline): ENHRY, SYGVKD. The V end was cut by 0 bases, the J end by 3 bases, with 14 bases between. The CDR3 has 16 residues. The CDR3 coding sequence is TGTGCCATCAGTGAGTCGACCGGCAGGGCGCACACTGAAGCTTTCTTT. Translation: CAISESTGRAHTEAFF.

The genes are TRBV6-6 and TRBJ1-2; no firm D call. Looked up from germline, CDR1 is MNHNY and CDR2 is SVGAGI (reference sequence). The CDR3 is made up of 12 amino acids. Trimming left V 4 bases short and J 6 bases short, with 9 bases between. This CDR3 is CASSWEGHGYTF. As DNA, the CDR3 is TGTGCCAGCAGTTGGGAGGGTCATGGCTACACCTTC.

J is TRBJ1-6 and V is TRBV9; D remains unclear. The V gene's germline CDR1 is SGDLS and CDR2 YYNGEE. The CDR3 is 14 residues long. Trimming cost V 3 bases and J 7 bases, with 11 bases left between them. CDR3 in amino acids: CASSEWGVNSPLHF. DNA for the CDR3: TGTGCCAGCAGCGAGTGGGGAGTGAATTCACCCCTCCACTTT.

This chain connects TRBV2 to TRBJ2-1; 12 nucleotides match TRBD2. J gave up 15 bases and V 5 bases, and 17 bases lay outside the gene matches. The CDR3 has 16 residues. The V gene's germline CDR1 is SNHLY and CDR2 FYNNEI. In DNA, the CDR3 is TGTGCCAGCAGTCCCACTAGCGGGAGGAGTCCCTATGGCTTGTTCTTC. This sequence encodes CASSPTSGRSPYGLFF.

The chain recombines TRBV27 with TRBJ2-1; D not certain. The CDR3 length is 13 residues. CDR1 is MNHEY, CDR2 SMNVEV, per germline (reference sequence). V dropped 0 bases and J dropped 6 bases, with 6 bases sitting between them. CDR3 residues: CASSLSSSNEQFF. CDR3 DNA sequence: TGTGCCAGCAGTTTATCGTCTAGCAATGAGCAGTTCTTC.

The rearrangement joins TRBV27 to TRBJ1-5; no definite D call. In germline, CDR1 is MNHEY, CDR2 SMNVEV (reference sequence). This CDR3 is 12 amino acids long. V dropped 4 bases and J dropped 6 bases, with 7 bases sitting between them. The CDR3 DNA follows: TGTGCCAGCAGTTATTGGGGTCAGCCCCAGCATTTT. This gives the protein CASSYWGQPQHF.

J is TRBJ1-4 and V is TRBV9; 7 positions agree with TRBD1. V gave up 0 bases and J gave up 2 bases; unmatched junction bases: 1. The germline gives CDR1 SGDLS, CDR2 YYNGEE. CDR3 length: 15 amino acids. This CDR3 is CASSVEGATNEKLFF. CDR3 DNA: TGTGCCAGCAGCGTAGAGGGGGCTACTAATGAAAAACTGTTTTTT.

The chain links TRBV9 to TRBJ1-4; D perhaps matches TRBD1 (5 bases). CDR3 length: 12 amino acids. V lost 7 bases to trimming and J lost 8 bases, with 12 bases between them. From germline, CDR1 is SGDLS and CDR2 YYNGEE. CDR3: CASSGEGEKLFF. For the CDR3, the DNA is TGTGCCAGCTCTGGGGAGGGGGAAAAACTGTTTTTT. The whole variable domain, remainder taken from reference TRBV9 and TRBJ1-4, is DSGVTQTPKHLITATGQRVTLRCSPRSGDLSVYWYQQSLDQGLQFLIQYYNGEERAKGNILERFSAQQFPDLHSELNLSSLELGDSALYFCASSGEGEKLFFGSGTQLSVL.

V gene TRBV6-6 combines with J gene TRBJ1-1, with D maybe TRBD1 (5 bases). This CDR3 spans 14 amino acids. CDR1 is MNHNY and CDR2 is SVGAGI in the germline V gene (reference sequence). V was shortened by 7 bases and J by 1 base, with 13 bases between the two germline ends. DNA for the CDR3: TGTGCCAGCACCCAGACAGCGGCGAACACTGAAGCTTTCTTT. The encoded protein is CASTQTAANTEAFF.